The source of this T cell receptor (beta chain) is a study of T cells in Graves' hyperthyroidism and ophthalmopathy. Researchers amplified the TCR beta CDR3 regions from RNA transcripts. The HTBI set primed first-round TCR CDR3 RT-PCR. TCRdb re-called the multiplex PCR reads with MiXCR, one entry per CDR3 protein. Here the sample spans about 560,000 distinct CDR3 sequences, 14% being singletons. The V gene lost 6 bases and the J gene lost 2 bases, with 21 bases spanning the gap. Per the germline V gene, CDR1 is DFQATT and CDR2 is SNEGSKA (reference sequence). The CDR3 sequence is 16 residues long. The chain uses TRBV20-1 and TRBJ2-3, with D perhaps matching TRBD2 (6 bases). The sequencing input was blood. The source of this sequence is a woman between 40 and 50 years old with Graves' hyperthyroidism. CDR3 sequence (DNA): TGCAGTGCCCCTCGCCGGGCGGGGTACCTCACAGATACGCAGTATTTT. This translates into CSAPRRAGYLTDTQYF.